This is a list of T cell receptor beta chains from one sample in a study of post-analysis software for immune sequencing data. TCRdb ran MiXCR on the PCR reads and lists one entry per CDR3 protein. Altogether 650,000 to 900,000 distinct CDR3 sequences are present, around 42% being singletons, with the ten largest covering 4.9%. Sequences were obtained from blood. These receptors were obtained from a girl between 5 and 17 years old with multiple sclerosis. Both conserved end residues are part of each CDR3. D genes are given only for firm matches. Only some rows state a clone size, as once, few, many or a class for expanded clones.

CDR3nt	CDR3aa	v_gene	abundance	d_gene	j_gene
TGTGCCAGCAGCTTTGGGACAGTCCGTAATGAAAAACTGTTTTTT	CASSFGTVRNEKLFF	TRBV7-9	NA	TRBD1	TRBJ1-4
TGCGCCAGCAGTGAGGGGGTGTGGGACACCGGGGAGCTGTTTTTT	CASSEGVWDTGELFF	TRBV10-2	NA	NA	TRBJ2-2
TGTGCCAGCAGCTCCCCTCGGGGATCCTACGAGCAGTACTTC	CASSSPRGSYEQYF	TRBV7-3	NA	NA	TRBJ2-7
TGCGCCAGCAGCCAGGAGGCGGGTAGGGGTTACGAGCAGTACTTC	CASSQEAGRGYEQYF	TRBV4-3	few	NA	TRBJ2-7
TGTGCCAGCAGCCTGGCGGGGGAGCAGCAGTTCTTC	CASSLAGEQQFF	TRBV5-5	NA	TRBD2	TRBJ2-1
TGTGCCAGCAGCTCCGCGGGCCAAGAGACCCAGTACTTC	CASSSAGQETQYF	TRBV7-3	NA	NA	TRBJ2-5
TGTGCCAGCTCACCAACGCAGTACGAGCAGTACTTC	CASSPTQYEQYF	TRBV18	NA	NA	TRBJ2-7
TGCAGTGCTAGAGACGCGACCCTTAGGGCAGCTTTCTTT	CSARDATLRAAFF	TRBV20-1	NA	NA	TRBJ1-1
TGTGCCAGCCGAGACGGATTCGGCCTTTATGGCTACACCTTC	CASRDGFGLYGYTF	TRBV6-5	NA	NA	TRBJ1-2
TGTGCCAGCAGTTACTCGAGATTGGGGACAGGGGACGAGCAGTACTTC	CASSYSRLGTGDEQYF	TRBV6-6	NA	TRBD1	TRBJ2-7
TGCAGTGCTAGCAATGCGGGATTCTCCTACGAGCAGTACTTC	CSASNAGFSYEQYF	TRBV20-1	NA	NA	TRBJ2-7
TGTGCCAGCAGCTTGACGGGTCCTGGATACAATGAGCAGTTCTTC	CASSLTGPGYNEQFF	TRBV7-3	NA	NA	TRBJ2-1
TGTGCCAGCATCCGTGGCGAGACCCAGTACTTC	CASIRGETQYF	TRBV27	NA	NA	TRBJ2-5
TGTGCCAGCAGTTACGGCAGGGCGGATAGCAATCAGCCCCAGCATTTT	CASSYGRADSNQPQHF	TRBV6-2/TRBV6-3	NA	NA	TRBJ1-5
TGCAGTGCTAGAGATAACAGTCGGACCTACGAGCAGTACTTC	CSARDNSRTYEQYF	TRBV20-1	few	NA	TRBJ2-7
TGTGCCAGCAGCACCCCACAGGGCTATGGCTACACCTTC	CASSTPQGYGYTF	TRBV6-6	NA	NA	TRBJ1-2
TGTGCCAGCAGCTTAGGTTTCGGGATCGGATACGAGCAGTACTTC	CASSLGFGIGYEQYF	TRBV7-2	NA	NA	TRBJ2-7
TGTGCCAGCAGCCACGATGGACAGAACTATAATTCACCCCTCCACTTT	CASSHDGQNYNSPLHF	TRBV3-1	NA	NA	TRBJ1-6